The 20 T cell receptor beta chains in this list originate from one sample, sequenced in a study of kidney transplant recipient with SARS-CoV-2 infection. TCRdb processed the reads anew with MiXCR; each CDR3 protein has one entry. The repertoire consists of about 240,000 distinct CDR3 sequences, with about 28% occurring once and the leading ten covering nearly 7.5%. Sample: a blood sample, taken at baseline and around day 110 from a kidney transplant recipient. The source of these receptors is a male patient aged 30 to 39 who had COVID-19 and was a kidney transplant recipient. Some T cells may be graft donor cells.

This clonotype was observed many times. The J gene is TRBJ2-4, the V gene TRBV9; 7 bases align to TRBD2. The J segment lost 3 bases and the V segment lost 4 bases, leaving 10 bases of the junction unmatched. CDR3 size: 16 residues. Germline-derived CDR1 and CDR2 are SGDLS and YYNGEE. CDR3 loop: CASSPRTSLVKNIQYF. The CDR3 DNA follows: TGTGCCAGCAGCCCTCGGACTAGTTTGGTCAAAAACATTCAGTACTTC.

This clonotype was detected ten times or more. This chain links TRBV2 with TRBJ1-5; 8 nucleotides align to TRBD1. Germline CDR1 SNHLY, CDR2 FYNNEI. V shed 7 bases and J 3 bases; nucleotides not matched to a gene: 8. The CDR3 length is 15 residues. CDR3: CASTKDRALNQPQHF. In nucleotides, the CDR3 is TGTGCCAGCACAAAGGACAGGGCCCTCAATCAGCCCCAGCATTTT.

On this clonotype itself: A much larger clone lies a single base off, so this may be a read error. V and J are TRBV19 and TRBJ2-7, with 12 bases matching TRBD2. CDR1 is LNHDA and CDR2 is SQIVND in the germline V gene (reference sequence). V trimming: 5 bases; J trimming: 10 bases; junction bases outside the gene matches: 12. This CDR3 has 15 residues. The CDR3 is CASSPELAGGFDQYF. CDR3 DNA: TGTGCCAGTAGTCCCGAACTAGCGGGAGGTTTCGACCAGTACTTC.

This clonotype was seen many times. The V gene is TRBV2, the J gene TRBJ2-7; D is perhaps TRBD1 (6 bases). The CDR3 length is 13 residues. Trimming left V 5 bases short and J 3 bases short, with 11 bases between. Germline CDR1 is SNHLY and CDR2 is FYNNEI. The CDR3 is CASSRTEYYEQYF. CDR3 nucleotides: TGTGCCAGCAGTAGGACAGAATACTACGAGCAGTACTTC.

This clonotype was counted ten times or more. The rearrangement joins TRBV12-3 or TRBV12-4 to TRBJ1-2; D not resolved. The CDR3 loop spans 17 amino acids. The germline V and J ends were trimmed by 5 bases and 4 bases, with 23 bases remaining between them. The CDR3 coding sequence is TGTGCCAGCAGTAAATACATCAGCTTCCGAAAGACCTATGGCTACACCTTC. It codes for CASSKYISFRKTYGYTF.

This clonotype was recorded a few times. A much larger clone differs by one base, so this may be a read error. CDR3 sequence reads: CASSVLTPISGLTGELFF. CDR3 nucleotides: TGTGCCAGCAGCGTTCTGACTCCCATTTCAGGCTTGACCGGGGAGCTGTTTTTT. The gene calls are TRBV3-1 and TRBJ2-2; D is undetermined. Germline-derived CDR1 and CDR2 are LGHDT and YNNKEL (reference sequence). The CDR3 has 18 residues. Deletions cut 5 bases from V and 5 bases from J, with 24 bases between.

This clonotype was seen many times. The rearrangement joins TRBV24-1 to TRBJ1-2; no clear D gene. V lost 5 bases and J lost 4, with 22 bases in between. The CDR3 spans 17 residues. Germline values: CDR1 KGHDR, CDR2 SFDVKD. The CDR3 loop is CATSGCGSTRKTYGYTF. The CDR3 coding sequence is TGTGCCACCAGTGGTTGTGGTAGTACCAGAAAGACCTATGGCTACACCTTC.

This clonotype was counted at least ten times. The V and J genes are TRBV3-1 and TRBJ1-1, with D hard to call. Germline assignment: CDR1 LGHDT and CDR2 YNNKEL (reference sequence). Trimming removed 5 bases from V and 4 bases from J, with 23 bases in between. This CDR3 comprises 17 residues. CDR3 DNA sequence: TGTGCCAGCAGCATTGTAGGTCCCATTTCAATTCGCACTGAAGCTTTCTTT. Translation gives CASSIVGPISIRTEAFF.

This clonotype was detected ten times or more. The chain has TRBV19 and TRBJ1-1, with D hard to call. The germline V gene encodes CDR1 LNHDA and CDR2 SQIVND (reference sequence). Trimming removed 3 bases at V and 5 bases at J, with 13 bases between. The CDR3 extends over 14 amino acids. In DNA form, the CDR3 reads TGTGCCAGTAGTATGGACGGCCTAGGGACTGAAGCTTTCTTT. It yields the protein CASSMDGLGTEAFF.

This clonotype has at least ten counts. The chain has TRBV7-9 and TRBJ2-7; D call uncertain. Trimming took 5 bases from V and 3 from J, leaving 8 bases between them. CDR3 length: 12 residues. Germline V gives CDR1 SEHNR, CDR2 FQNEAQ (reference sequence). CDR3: CASSGRVYEQYF. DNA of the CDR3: TGTGCCAGCAGCGGAAGGGTCTACGAGCAGTACTTC.

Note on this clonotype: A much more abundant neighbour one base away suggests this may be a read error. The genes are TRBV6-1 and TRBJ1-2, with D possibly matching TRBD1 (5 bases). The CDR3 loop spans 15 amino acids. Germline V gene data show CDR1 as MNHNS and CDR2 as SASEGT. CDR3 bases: TGTGCCAGCAGTGAACTACAGGTTTTGAGCTATGGCCACACCTTC. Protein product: CASSELQVLSYGHTF.

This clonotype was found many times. The CDR3 spells CASSGVTDTQYF. In DNA form, the CDR3 reads TGTGCCAGCAGCGGAGTAACAGATACGCAGTATTTT. The chain has TRBV5-4 and TRBJ2-3; D call uncertain. V was clipped by 4 bases and J by 3 bases, with 6 bases between them. The CDR3 has 12 residues. CDR1 is SGHNT and CDR2 is YYREEE in the germline V gene (reference sequence). Combining the CDR3 with reference TRBV5-4 and TRBJ2-3 gives the whole variable domain ETGVTQSPTHLIKTRGQQVTLRCSSQSGHNTVSWYQQALGQGPQFIFQYYREEENGRGNFPPRFSGLQFPNYSSELNVNALELDDSALYLCASSGVTDTQYFGPGTRLTVL.

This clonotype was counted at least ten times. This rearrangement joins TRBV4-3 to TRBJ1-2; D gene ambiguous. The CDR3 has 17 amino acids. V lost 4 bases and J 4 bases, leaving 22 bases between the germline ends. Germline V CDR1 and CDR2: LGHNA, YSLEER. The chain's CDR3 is CASSRMVGRRKTYGYTF. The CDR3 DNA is TGCGCCAGCAGCCGGATGGTAGGACGTCGAAAGACCTATGGCTACACCTTC.

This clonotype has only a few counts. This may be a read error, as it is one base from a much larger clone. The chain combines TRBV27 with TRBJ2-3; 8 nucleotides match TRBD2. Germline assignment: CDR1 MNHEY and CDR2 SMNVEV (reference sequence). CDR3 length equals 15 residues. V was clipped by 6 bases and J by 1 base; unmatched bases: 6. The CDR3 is CASSTTSAGTDTQYF. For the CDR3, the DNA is TGTGCCAGCAGCACGACTAGCGCGGGCACAGATACGCAGTATTTT.

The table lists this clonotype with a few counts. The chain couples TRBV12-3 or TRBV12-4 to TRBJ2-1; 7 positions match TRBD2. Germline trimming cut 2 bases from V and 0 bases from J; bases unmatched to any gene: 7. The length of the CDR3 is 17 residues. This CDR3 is CASSLSGDFSSYNEQFF. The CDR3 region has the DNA TGTGCCAGCAGTTTAAGCGGGGACTTCAGCTCCTACAATGAGCAGTTCTTC.

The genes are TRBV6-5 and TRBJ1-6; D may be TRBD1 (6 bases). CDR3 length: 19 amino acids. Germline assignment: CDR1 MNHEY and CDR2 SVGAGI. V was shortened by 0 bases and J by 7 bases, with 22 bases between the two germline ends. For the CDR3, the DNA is TGTGCCAGCAGTTACTCGTTAATATACGGGGGGCGCGGGAATTCACCCCTCCACTTT. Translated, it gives CASSYSLIYGGRGNSPLHF.

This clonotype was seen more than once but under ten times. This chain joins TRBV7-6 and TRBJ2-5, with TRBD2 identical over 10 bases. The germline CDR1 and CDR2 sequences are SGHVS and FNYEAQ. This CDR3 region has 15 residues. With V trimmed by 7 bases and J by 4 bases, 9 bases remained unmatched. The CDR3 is CASILSSGSVETQYF. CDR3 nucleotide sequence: TGTGCCAGCATTTTATCTAGCGGGAGCGTAGAGACCCAGTACTTC.

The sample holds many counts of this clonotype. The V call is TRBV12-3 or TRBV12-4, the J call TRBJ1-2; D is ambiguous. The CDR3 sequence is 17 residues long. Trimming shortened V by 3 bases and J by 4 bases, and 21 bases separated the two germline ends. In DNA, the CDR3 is TGTGCCAGCAGTTTGACATTCACAGCAGGAAAGACCTATGGCTACACCTTC. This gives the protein CASSLTFTAGKTYGYTF.

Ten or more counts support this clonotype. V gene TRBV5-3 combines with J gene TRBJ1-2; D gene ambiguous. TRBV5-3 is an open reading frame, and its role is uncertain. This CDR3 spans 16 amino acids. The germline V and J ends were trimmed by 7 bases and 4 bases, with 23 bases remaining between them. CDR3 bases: TGTGCCAGATCTGAATTAGTGGTGAGAAAGACCTATGGCTACACCTTC. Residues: CARSELVVRKTYGYTF.

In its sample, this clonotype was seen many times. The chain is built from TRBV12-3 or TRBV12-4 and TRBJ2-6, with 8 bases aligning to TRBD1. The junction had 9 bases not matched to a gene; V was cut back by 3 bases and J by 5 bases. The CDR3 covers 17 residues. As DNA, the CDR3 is TGTGCCAGCAGTTTTGGACAGGGAAAGATTAGGGCCAACGTCCTGACTTTC. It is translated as CASSFGQGKIRANVLTF.